What follows describes a single T cell receptor beta chain. Its antigen is unidentified. This specimen belongs to a study of cytomegalovirus exposure and HLA in healthy donors. Study as a whole: Genotyping showed around 81% of some 400 donors falling in the Caucasian-associated ancestry cluster. Study-level results: When analyzed later, a missense DCLRE1C variant was found to be linked to TCR beta V- and J-gene trimming. Across donors, most TCRs were seen rarely, yet some public ones were widespread. In an earlier analysis, about 90% or about 30%: the productive usage of most TCR beta V segments.

The V gene's germline CDR1 is LNHDA and CDR2 SQIVND (reference sequence). V gave up 7 bases and J gave up 2 bases, with 9 bases separating them. The length of the CDR3 is 13 residues. 60 Vbeta and 13 Jbeta primers were used in PCR. Only in-frame clones appear in the TCRdb table, and some are missing; sequencing was by immunoSEQ multiplex PCR. The table includes around 140,000 clones, around 80% detected once. V is TRBV19 and J is TRBJ1-5; D perhaps matches TRBD1 (5 bases). This TCR was recovered from a man aged 50 or older in good health and CMV-seronegative. The sequenced sample consisted of PBMCs. Here the CDR3 reads CASNGGGNQPQHF. In DNA form, the CDR3 reads TGTGCCAGTAACGGAGGGGGCAATCAGCCCCAGCATTTT.